This entry concerns a single TCR beta chain. This clone was recorded a few times. What antigen it recognizes has not been identified. The sample holds no much larger clone one base away, and base qualities are not on file. This sample is drawn from a study of siplizumab effects on memory and regulatory T cells (dated 2019 in TCRdb). For the study in its entirety: The study examined how the anti-CD2 antibody siplizumab affects alloreactive T-cell subsets in allogeneic mixed lymphocyte reactions built from human PBMCs. The full study reports these points: The suppressive function of proliferating Tregs from siplizumab cultures was not functionally confirmed. In reactions with siplizumab, an average of 68.8% of mappable alloreactive CD4+ clones were Treg-derived, compared with 26.9% in control reactions. Unstimulated naive T cells appeared to be more diverse than memory T cells, and naive cells seemed to make a substantial contribution to the alloresponse. Because sequences below about 10^-5 frequency were poorly captured, only a minor fraction of alloreactive clones could be mapped to unstimulated subsets. The cumulative frequency of alloreactive sequences that could be traced back to unstimulated CD4+ memory T cells was significantly reduced by siplizumab. About 75-95% of proliferating CD4+ or CD8+ clones could not be given a naive or memory phenotype.

The CDR3 sequence holds 15 residues, the cysteine and phenylalanine included. Of all the DNA, just the CDR3 is kept, 45 bases in frame from base 1. Germline trimming: 6 bases from V, 5 bases from J; junction bases outside gene matches: 6. From the germline V gene (reference sequence), CDR1 is LNHDA and CDR2 is SQIVND. Sorted unstimulated T cells and proliferating T cells recovered from mixed lymphocyte reactions were subjected to TCRbeta CDR3 sequencing. Fresh whole blood from fewer than 12 HLA-typed healthy donors was used to isolate PBMCs. The library relied on the immunoSEQ multiplex PCR assay. About 10^5 TCR templates per sample were assayed by the deep sequencing platform. Genomic DNA extracted from sorted T cells was used for TCRbeta CDR3 sequencing. The authors' analysis ran thus. The R programming language was used for the clonal analysis of the TCRbeta CDR3 data. Unstimulated samples were compared with post-reaction CFSE-low samples to define alloreactive CD4+ and CD8+ clones. By matching sequences to the repertoires of sorted unstimulated Treg and non-Treg cells, each alloreactive CD4+ clone was assigned a regulatory or non-regulatory origin. Imported from immuneACCESS, the table was reduced by TCRdb to in-frame sequences with V and J called. These copies leave out some clones; in studies compared against another copy, an unresolved V gene accounts for under half, and the cause of the remainder is not known. That table furnishes V, J and clone size, whereas the DNA furnished D and trimming. The sample yields 100,000 to 110,000 clones; approximately 92% were counted once. Together, the top ten hold 0.14% to 0.15% of the sample.

The rearranged chain carries TRBV19 and TRBJ1-6; 8 bases in between match TRBD1. The sequenced sample consisted of CD4+ T cells sorted from blood. The receptor's source is a human donor in good health. CDR3 sequence: CASSQAGQDNSPLHF. The nucleotide sequence reads as follows: TGTGCCAGTAGCCAGGCGGGACAGGATAATTCACCCCTCCACTTT. Outside the CDR3, residues come from the reference TRBV19 and TRBJ1-6 proteins, so the full variable domain is: DGGITQSPKYLFRKEGQNVTLSCEQNLNHDAMYWYRQDPGQGLRLIYYSQIVNDFQKGDIAEGYSVSREKKESFPLTVTSAQKNPTAFYLCASSQAGQDNSPLHFGNGTRLTVT.